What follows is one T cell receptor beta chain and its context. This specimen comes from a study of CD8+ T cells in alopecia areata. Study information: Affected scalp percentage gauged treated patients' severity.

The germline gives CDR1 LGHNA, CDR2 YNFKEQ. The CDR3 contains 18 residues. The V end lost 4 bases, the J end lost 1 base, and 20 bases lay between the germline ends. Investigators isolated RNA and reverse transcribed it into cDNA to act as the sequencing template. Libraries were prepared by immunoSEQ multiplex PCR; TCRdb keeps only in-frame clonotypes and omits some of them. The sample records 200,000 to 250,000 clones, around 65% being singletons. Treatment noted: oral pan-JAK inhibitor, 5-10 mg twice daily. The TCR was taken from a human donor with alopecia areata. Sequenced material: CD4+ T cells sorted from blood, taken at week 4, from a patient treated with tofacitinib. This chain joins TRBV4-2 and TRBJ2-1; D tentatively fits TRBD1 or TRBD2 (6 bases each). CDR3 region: CASSREVRGTGSYNEQFF. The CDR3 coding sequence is TGTGCCAGCAGCCGGGAGGTGAGGGGGACTGGGTCCTACAATGAGCAGTTCTTC.